One and the same sample provided the 5 T cell receptor beta chains below, sequenced in a study of beta chain features in type 1 diabetes (dated by TCRdb to the late 2010s). To prepare the library, the immunoSEQ multiplex PCR assay was applied. All of the isolated RNA was reverse transcribed with the High Capacity cDNA Reverse Transcription Kit, so expressed TCRB transcripts were sequenced. TCRdb took over this immuneACCESS table, retaining in-frame rearrangements with V and J assigned. Such tables are incomplete; in checked studies, under half of the missing clones stem from an unresolved V gene, and the remainder is unexplained. The sample has 95,000 to 150,000 clones on record, less than 20% of them singletons. Jointly, the top ten make up over 2% of the sample. Study-level results and caveats: A moderate but significant shortening of TCRB CDR3 length was observed in type 1 diabetes patients in all four CD4+ subsets.

For these TCRs, the target antigens are not known. The specimen sequenced was central memory CD4+ T cells from blood. Source of these receptors: a man aged 25 to 40 with type 1 diabetes.

Concerning this clone: This is likely an artifact of a read error, given a far larger clone one base away. The chain recombines TRBV30 with TRBJ1-6, with D perhaps TRBD1 (6 bases). The V gene lost 5 bases and the J gene lost 9 bases, with 20 bases spanning the gap. The CDR3 totals 15 residues. Germline CDR1 and CDR2: GTSNPN and SVGIG (reference sequence). The CDR3, as DNA: TGTGCCTGGGCGGCGCGTCAGGGGTTTAGTTCACCCCTCCACTTT. Translation: CAWAARQGFSSPLHF.

This sequence joins TRBV30 and TRBJ1-6; 7 bases map to TRBD1. CDR3 length: 15 amino acids. The V segment lost 2 bases and the J segment 6 bases; nucleotides outside the gene matches: 7. Germline V gene data show CDR1 as GTSNPN and CDR2 as SVGIG (reference sequence). CDR3 DNA: TGTGCCTGGAGTTCCCTGACAGGGATTAATTCACCCCTCCACTTT. Translating it yields CAWSSLTGINSPLHF.

The chain joins TRBV9 to TRBJ1-6; D not certain. Germline V gene sequence: CDR1 SGDLS, CDR2 YYNGEE. The CDR3 runs to 14 residues. The ends were cut back, 2 bases at V and 7 bases at J, with 10 bases in the middle. The chain's CDR3 is CASSVDTENSPLHF. In DNA, the CDR3 is TGTGCCAGCAGCGTTGACACTGAAAATTCACCCCTCCACTTT.

The chain recombines TRBV9 with TRBJ1-3, with 9 bases matching TRBD1. Germline V gene data show CDR1 as SGDLS and CDR2 as YYNGEE. Losses at the gene ends were 4 bases for V and 2 bases for J; bases not matched to a gene: 10. The CDR3 runs 17 residues. CDR3 coding DNA: TGTGCCAGCAGCCCCACTCGGGACAGGGTTGCTGGAAACACCATATATTTT. Translation: CASSPTRDRVAGNTIYF.

There are a few counts of this clone. The CDR3 is CSATGLPSGYTF. CDR3 in DNA: TGCAGCGCCACGGGACTGCCCTCTGGCTACACCTTC. The chain has TRBV29-1 and TRBJ1-2, with D perhaps matching TRBD1 (5 bases). The V gene lost 7 bases and the J gene lost 7 bases, with 16 bases spanning the gap. The CDR3 runs 12 residues. Germline CDR1 is SQVTM and CDR2 is ANQGSEA.